These 2 T cell receptor beta chains originate from one sample sequenced in a study of blood T cell repertoires in COVID-19. Assay: immunoSEQ multiplex PCR; the TCRdb copy retains only in-frame clones and omits some. The sample lists about 160,000 clones; under 90% were seen once. Sequenced material: PBMCs or T cells enriched from blood (not recorded which). The receptors originated from a woman aged 55-69 years who had recovered from COVID-19.

The chain couples TRBV3-1 (or the pseudogene TRBV3-2) to TRBJ2-5; 12 bases are shared with TRBD2. This CDR3 has 14 residues. Germline V gene sequence: CDR1 LGHDT, CDR2 YNNKEL (reference sequence). V shed 6 bases, J shed 4 bases, and the junction held 3 bases outside the gene matches. In nucleotides, the CDR3 is TGTGCCAGCAGTCCACTAGCGGGGGGAGAGACCCAGTACTTC. Translated, it gives CASSPLAGGETQYF.

Only one count was recorded for this clone. The V and J genes are TRBV9 and TRBJ2-7; 13 bases fit TRBD2. With 2 bases clipped from V and 7 bases from J, the junction kept 6 bases outside the gene matches. This CDR3 has 15 amino acids. Germline CDR1 reads SGDLS; CDR2 reads YYNGEE. The CDR3, as DNA: TGTGCCAGCAGCGTCGGGACTAGCGGGGTGTGGGAGCAGTACTTC. Translation: CASSVGTSGVWEQYF.